The 30 T cell receptor beta chains below all came from one sample that was sequenced in a study of blood T cell repertoires in COVID-19. The data were produced by immunoSEQ multiplex PCR, yet TCRdb's version contains in-frame clones alone and is incomplete. The sample holds hundreds of thousands of clones, more than 75% seen once. The sequenced sample consisted of peripheral blood. These receptors all stem from a man aged 40-55 years with acute or convalescent COVID-19.

The genes are TRBV6-5 and TRBJ1-2; a possible D gene is TRBD1 (5 bases). This CDR3 has 12 residues. Germline CDR1 and CDR2: MNHEY and SVGAGI. The V end was cut by 6 bases, the J end by 9 bases, with 14 bases between. CDR3: CASSQPSGSYTF. The DNA for the CDR3 is TGTGCCAGCAGCCAGCCCTCAGGGAGCTACACCTTC.

This chain uses TRBV7-6 with TRBJ2-1, with D possibly matching TRBD2 (6 bases). The germline V and J ends were trimmed by 6 bases and 6 bases, with 21 bases remaining between them. The CDR3 totals 16 residues. Per the germline V gene, CDR1 is SGHVS and CDR2 is FNYEAQ. CDR3 nucleotides: TGTGCCAGCAGTCTAGCAGCGGGTCTAGTCCCCAATGAGCAGTTCTTC. Protein sequence: CASSLAAGLVPNEQFF.

As DNA, the CDR3 is TGTGCCAGCAAGACGCAGGTTGAAGCTTTCTTT. Its translation is CASKTQVEAFF. The chain couples TRBV2 to TRBJ1-1; D not certain. Trimming removed 7 bases at V and 7 bases at J, with 10 bases between. The length of the CDR3 is 11 residues. Germline V gene sequence: CDR1 SNHLY, CDR2 FYNNEI.

The CDR3 coding sequence is TGTGCCAGCAGCGCCCGGGACAGCTCCTATAATTCACCCCTCCACTTT. Amino acid sequence: CASSARDSSYNSPLHF. The chain employs TRBV9 and TRBJ1-6; 7 bases match TRBD1. Germline CDR1 reads SGDLS; CDR2 reads YYNGEE. V lost 3 bases and J lost 0; bases outside the gene matches: 3. The CDR3 is made up of 16 amino acids.

Only a few counts were recorded for this clone. This sequence joins TRBV19 and TRBJ1-2; maybe TRBD1 (5 bases). The V end was cut by 4 bases, the J end by 6 bases, with 24 bases between. Per the germline V gene, CDR1 is LNHDA and CDR2 is SQIVND (reference sequence). The length of the CDR3 is 17 residues. The CDR3 protein is CASSTNAPGGSRDGYTF. The CDR3 region has the DNA TGTGCCAGTAGTACGAACGCCCCCGGTGGCTCCAGGGATGGCTACACCTTC.

There are a few counts of this clone. This chain joins TRBV7-4 and TRBJ1-5; no definite D call. Germline values: CDR1 SGHVT, CDR2 SQSDAQ. This CDR3 has 16 amino acids. V was trimmed by 1 base and J by 2 bases, leaving 12 bases between them. The CDR3 DNA reads as TGTGCCAGCAGCTTAGTGCGAGCCCGGGGCAATCAGCCCCAGCATTTT. This codes for CASSLVRARGNQPQHF.

The count of this clone is one. The chain combines TRBV5-1 with TRBJ1-1; D ambiguous. Germline V gene lookup returns CDR1 SGHRS and CDR2 YFSETQ. The CDR3 extends over 13 amino acids. Trimming removed 1 base from V and 0 bases from J, with 4 bases in between. The CDR3 DNA reads as TGCGCCAGCAGCTTGTCATTGAACACTGAAGCTTTCTTT. It translates to CASSLSLNTEAFF.

The J gene is TRBJ1-1, the V gene TRBV2, with D unclear. Germline V CDR1 and CDR2: SNHLY, FYNNEI. V lost 5 bases and J 2 bases, leaving 12 bases between the germline ends. The CDR3 sequence is 14 residues long. The CDR3 nucleotides read TGTGCCAGCAGTTCGTTAGGAGGCAACACTGAAGCTTTCTTT. Translated: CASSSLGGNTEAFF.

The chain couples TRBV3-1 (or the pseudogene TRBV3-2) to TRBJ1-2, with D uncertain. The CDR3 loop spans 12 amino acids. From germline, CDR1 is LGHDT and CDR2 YNNKEL (reference sequence). V was cut by 1 base and J by 6 bases, with 6 bases left in between. The DNA for the CDR3 is TGTGCCAGCAGCCAAGTAAGCCATGGCTACACCTTC. Translation gives CASSQVSHGYTF.

The rearrangement links TRBV5-6 to TRBJ1-1; no firm D call. The CDR3 has 14 residues. Germline V gene data show CDR1 as SGHDT and CDR2 as YYEEEE. The V end lost 4 bases, the J end lost 0 bases, and 10 bases lay between the germline ends. CDR3 residues: CASSVHGVNTEAFF. The CDR3 bases are TGTGCCAGCAGCGTCCACGGGGTGAACACTGAAGCTTTCTTT.

V gene TRBV27 combines with J gene TRBJ1-5; TRBD1 might be the D (6 bases). The length of the CDR3 is 15 residues. Trimming removed 0 bases at V and 6 bases at J, with 12 bases between. CDR1 MNHEY and CDR2 SMNVEV come from the germline V gene (reference sequence). CDR3 protein: CASSLSYRAGQPQHF. The CDR3 coding sequence is TGTGCCAGCAGTTTATCCTACAGGGCCGGTCAGCCCCAGCATTTT.

The chain carries TRBV4-1 and TRBJ1-3; D possibly corresponds to TRBD1 (5 bases). Germline-derived CDR1 and CDR2 are MGHRA and YSYEKL. V shed 1 base and J shed 2 bases, with 12 bases lying between them. The CDR3 length is 16 residues. The CDR3 spells CASSQGSGLAGNTIYF. For the CDR3, the DNA is TGCGCCAGCAGCCAAGGGTCAGGGTTGGCTGGAAACACCATATATTTT.

The chain couples TRBV11-2 to TRBJ1-5, with D hard to call. V lost 1 base and J lost 1, with 5 bases in between. This CDR3 is built from 14 residues. The germline V gene has CDR1 SGHAT and CDR2 FQNNGV. The CDR3 DNA follows: TGTGCCAGCAGCTTAGTGTCGAGCAATCAGCCCCAGCATTTT. Its translation is CASSLVSSNQPQHF. The variable domain in full, with the rest retrieved from reference TRBV11-2 and TRBJ1-5, is EAGVAQSPRYKIIEKRQSVAFWCNPISGHATLYWYQQILGQGPKLLIQFQNNGVVDDSQLPKDRFSAERLKGVDSTLKIQPAKLEDSAVYLCASSLVSSNQPQHFGDGTRLSIL.

This clone was seen only once. The chain joins TRBV10-3 to TRBJ2-3; D is uncertain. Germline CDR1 and CDR2: ENHRY and SYGVKD. Between the trimmed V and J ends, which lost 0 bases and 4 bases, there was a span of 8 bases. CDR3 length: 14 residues. This chain's CDR3 is CAISESLSPDTQYF. The DNA of the CDR3 is TGTGCCATCAGTGAGTCTCTATCCCCAGATACGCAGTATTTT.

The chain is built from TRBV7-3 and TRBJ2-5; 9 bases are a match to TRBD1. Germline CDR1 and CDR2: SGHTA and FQGTGA. This CDR3 region has 15 residues. V dropped 3 bases and J dropped 4; count of bases not matched to a gene: 6. CDR3 in amino acids: CASSFWTGEGETQYF. The CDR3, as DNA: TGTGCCAGCAGCTTTTGGACAGGGGAGGGAGAGACCCAGTACTTC.

With regard to this clone: The junction shows a germline mismatch at one end, possibly a read error. This chain links TRBV28 with TRBJ2-7; 9 nucleotides agree with TRBD1. Germline V lookup: CDR1 MDHEN, CDR2 SYDVKM. This CDR3 has 13 amino acids. The chain's CDR3 is CASSLSAGTGKGF. The CDR3 DNA follows: TGTGCCAGCAGTTTATCTGCTGGGACAGGGAAAGGCTTC.

The chain has TRBV5-6 and TRBJ1-5, with a weak D call TRBD1 (5 bases). The CDR3 is 19 residues long. V lost 1 base to trimming and J lost 4 bases, with 24 bases between them. Germline-derived CDR1 and CDR2 are SGHDT and YYEEEE. Here the CDR3 DNA reads TGTGCCAGCAGCTTGTGGTTCCGGGGGGAGCAGGGTAAGAATCAGCCCCAGCATTTT. Translated: CASSLWFRGEQGKNQPQHF.

The chain uses TRBV7-9 and TRBJ1-3, with D tentatively TRBD1 (6 bases). The germline V gene has CDR1 SEHNR and CDR2 FQNEAQ (reference sequence). Trimming removed 2 bases from V and 2 bases from J, with 10 bases in between. This CDR3 contains 15 residues. The CDR3 coding sequence is TGTGCCAGCAGCTTACCAGGGACACCTGGAAACACCATATATTTT. Translating it yields CASSLPGTPGNTIYF. Variable domain in full (rest from reference TRBV7-9 and TRBJ1-3): DTGVSQNPRHKITKRGQNVTFRCDPISEHNRLYWYRQTLGQGPEFLTYFQNEAQLEKSRLLSDRFSAERPKGSFSTLEIQRTEQGDSAMYLCASSLPGTPGNTIYFGEGSWLTVV.

This clone was seen only once. V gene TRBV7-9 combines with J gene TRBJ1-2, with D tentatively TRBD1 (6 bases). V shed 1 base and J shed 4 bases, with 16 bases lying between them. CDR1 and CDR2 from the germline V gene are SEHNR and FQNEAQ (reference sequence). This CDR3 comprises 16 residues. For the CDR3, the DNA is TGTGCCAGCAGCTTAGTAAGACCTACACAGGGCTATGGCTACACCTTC. Protein sequence: CASSLVRPTQGYGYTF.

The rearrangement uses TRBV10-3 and TRBJ1-3; TRBD1 might be the D (6 bases). The CDR3 covers 17 residues. The ends were cut back, 3 bases at V and 0 bases at J, with 15 bases in the middle. Germline CDR1 is ENHRY and CDR2 is SYGVKD. CDR3 bases: TGTGCCATCAGTGACCCGACAGGTTCTCCCTCTGGAAACACCATATATTTT. It yields the protein CAISDPTGSPSGNTIYF.

The chain couples TRBV12-5 to TRBJ2-2; TRBD1 is a possible D gene (5 bases). The CDR3 runs to 13 residues. V was trimmed by 5 bases and J by 7 bases, leaving 11 bases between them. Germline loops: CDR1 LGHNT, CDR2 FRNRAP. CDR3 in DNA: TGTGCTAGTGGTCCTACAGGAGTCGGGGAGCTGTTTTTT. Translated, it gives CASGPTGVGELFF.

The chain carries TRBV2 and TRBJ2-3, with TRBD1 identical over 9 bases. Losses at the gene ends were 5 bases for V and 6 bases for J; bases not matched to a gene: 12. CDR1 and CDR2 (germline): SNHLY, FYNNEI. This CDR3 is built from 16 residues. CDR3 DNA: TGTGCCAGCAGTTCTACCGGGACAGGGCTGGCCGATACGCAGTATTTT. This gives the protein CASSSTGTGLADTQYF.

Points on this clone: A junction boundary mismatches the germline segment, possibly from a read error. The CDR3 loop is CASSPSWGDRGNF. CDR3 bases: TGTGCCAGCAGCCCGTCCTGGGGGGACAGGGGTAATTTT. The chain joins TRBV9 to TRBJ2-3; 10 bases agree with TRBD1. The CDR3 loop spans 13 amino acids. Germline values: CDR1 SGDLS, CDR2 YYNGEE.

The chain recombines TRBV2 with TRBJ2-1; D ambiguous. Trimming shortened V by 7 bases and J by 8 bases, and 9 bases separated the two germline ends. The CDR3 length is 11 residues. Germline V gene lookup returns CDR1 SNHLY and CDR2 FYNNEI. The CDR3 region is CASTYYDEQFF. The CDR3 DNA reads TGTGCCAGCACCTACTATGATGAGCAGTTCTTC.

This clone was seen a single time. This chain joins TRBV2 and TRBJ1-1; the match to TRBD1 covers 8 bases. Germline values: CDR1 SNHLY, CDR2 FYNNEI. The V segment lost 0 bases and the J segment 10 bases; nucleotides outside the gene matches: 10. This CDR3 is 15 amino acids long. CDR3 residues: CASSEATGGNVVAFF. The CDR3 DNA reads as TGTGCCAGCAGTGAAGCCACAGGGGGAAATGTGGTAGCTTTCTTT.

The J gene is TRBJ1-5, the V gene TRBV4-3; D not certain. Trimming took 1 base from V and 3 from J, leaving 7 bases between them. CDR1 LGHNA and CDR2 YSLEER come from the germline V gene. The CDR3 totals 14 residues. Here the CDR3 DNA reads TGCGCCAGCAGCCAAGGACACCCCAATCAGCCCCAGCATTTT. It translates to CASSQGHPNQPQHF.

This sequence joins TRBV18 and TRBJ2-3; 8 bases map to TRBD1. Germline CDR1 reads KGHSH; CDR2 reads LQKENI. Trimming at V came to 3 bases and at J to 0 bases, leaving 11 bases not matched to a gene. The length of the CDR3 is 18 residues. In DNA form, the CDR3 reads TGTGCCAGCTCACCCCCCTCCTGGACAGGGCCTAGCACAGATACGCAGTATTTT. This codes for CASSPPSWTGPSTDTQYF.

This clone was recorded once. The rearrangement uses TRBV7-9 and TRBJ2-7; 8 nucleotides match TRBD1. In germline, CDR1 is SEHNR, CDR2 FQNEAQ (reference sequence). Trimming at V came to 5 bases and at J to 1 base, leaving 7 bases not matched to a gene. There are 15 residues in the CDR3. The CDR3 DNA reads as TGTGCCAGCAGCCTTGGGACAGGAGGATCCTACGAGCAGTACTTC. It is translated as CASSLGTGGSYEQYF.

The gene calls are TRBV15 and TRBJ2-3; 8 nucleotides match TRBD1. This CDR3 is 15 amino acids long. The V gene end was trimmed by 4 bases and the J gene end by 6 bases; junction bases not matched to a gene: 9. Germline values: CDR1 LNHNV, CDR2 YYDKDF (reference sequence). The DNA for the CDR3 is TGTGCCACCAGCAAAAGGACAGGGACGTTTGATACGCAGTATTTT. The encoded protein is CATSKRTGTFDTQYF. Looking up the rest from reference TRBV15 and TRBJ2-3 gives the full variable domain: DAMVIQNPRYQVTQFGKPVTLSCSQTLNHNVMYWYQQKSSQAPKLLFHYYDKDFNNEADTPDNFQSRRPNTSFCFLDIRSPGLGDTAMYLCATSKRTGTFDTQYFGPGTRLTVL.

This chain connects TRBV28 to TRBJ1-3, with TRBD1 as a possible D gene (5 bases). The CDR3 runs to 15 residues. Trimming took 3 bases from V and 0 from J, leaving 9 bases between them. Germline CDR1 and CDR2: MDHEN and SYDVKM. The CDR3 nucleotides are TGTGCCAGCAGTTTCAAGGGGCTCTCTGGAAACACCATATATTTT. Protein sequence: CASSFKGLSGNTIYF.